This T cell receptor beta chain was observed in a study of CD8+CD57+ T cells in acquired aplastic anemia. Study-wide background: Sorted cells (CD4+ and CD8+) yielded DNA amounts that averaged around 3.1 ug.

Genomic DNA provided the template from which TCR beta VDJ and CDR3 profiles were obtained. One entry per CDR3 protein, called by TCRdb with MiXCR from the reads. The table records 200,000 to 300,000 distinct CDR3 sequences, more than 45% of them present only once. CDR3 length: 15 residues. Trimming at V came to 2 bases and at J to 3 bases, leaving 6 bases not matched to a gene. Germline V gene data show CDR1 as DFQATT and CDR2 as SNEGSKA (reference sequence). Whole-study findings and limits: Researchers reported that CD8+ Simpson's diversity was not significantly different in patients versus controls. Between patients and controls, around 27 CD8+ CDR3 sequences were found in common.

The patients chosen for sequencing had shown expansion of CD8+CD57+ cells (detected by flow cytometry). This clonotype was seen repeatedly, ten times or more. Its antigen is undetermined. The sample taken for sequencing was sorted CD4+, CD8+, or CD8+CD57+ T cells (not recorded which) from PBMCs. This TCR was recovered from a human donor with aplastic anemia. The chain links TRBV20-1 to TRBJ2-7; 11 bases match TRBD2. The CDR3 coding sequence is TGCAGTGCTAGAAAACTAGCGGGGGACTACTACGAGCAGTACTTC. Translated: CSARKLAGDYYEQYF.